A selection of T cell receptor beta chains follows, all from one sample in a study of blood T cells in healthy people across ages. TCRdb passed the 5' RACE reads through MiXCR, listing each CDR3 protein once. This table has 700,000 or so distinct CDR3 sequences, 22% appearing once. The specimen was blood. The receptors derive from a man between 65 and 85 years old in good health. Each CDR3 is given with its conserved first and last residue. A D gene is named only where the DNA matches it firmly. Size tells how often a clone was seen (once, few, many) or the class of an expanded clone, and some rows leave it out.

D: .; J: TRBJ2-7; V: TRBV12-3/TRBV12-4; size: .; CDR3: CASSLSGALAYEQYF; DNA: TGTGCCAGCAGTTTGTCCGGGGCCCTGGCATACGAGCAGTACTTC
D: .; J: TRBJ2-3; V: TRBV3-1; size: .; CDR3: CASGPGGTDTQYF; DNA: TGTGCCAGCGGCCCGGGCGGCACAGATACGCAGTATTTT
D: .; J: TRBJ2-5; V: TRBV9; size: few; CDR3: CASSVAGLTEETQYF; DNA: TGTGCCAGCAGCGTAGCGGGGCTTACAGAAGAGACCCAGTACTTC
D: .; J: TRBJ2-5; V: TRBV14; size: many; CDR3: CASSQFRMETQYF; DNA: TGTGCCAGCAGCCAATTCCGAATGGAGACCCAGTACTTC
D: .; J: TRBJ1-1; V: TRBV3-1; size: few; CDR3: CASSQERHEAFF; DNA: TGTGCCAGCAGCCAAGAGAGGCATGAAGCTTTCTTT
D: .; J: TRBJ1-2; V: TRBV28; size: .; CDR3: CASSFKAGLGYGYTF; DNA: TGTGCCAGCAGTTTTAAGGCAGGGCTGGGGTATGGCTACACCTTC
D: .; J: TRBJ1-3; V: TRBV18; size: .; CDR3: CVSSPPGQGSGNTIYF; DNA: TGTGTCAGCTCACCACCGGGGCAGGGCTCTGGAAACACCATATATTTT
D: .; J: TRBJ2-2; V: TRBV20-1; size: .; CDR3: CSATGTDRGAGELFF; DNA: TGCAGTGCGACCGGGACCGATCGGGGCGCCGGGGAGCTGTTTTTT
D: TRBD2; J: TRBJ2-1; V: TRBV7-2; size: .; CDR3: CASSFPGLRINNEQFF; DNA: TGTGCCAGCAGCTTTCCGGGACTAAGGATAAACAATGAGCAGTTCTTC
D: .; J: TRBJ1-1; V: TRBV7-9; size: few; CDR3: CASSIGTFMNTEAFF; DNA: TGTGCCAGCAGCATTGGGACGTTCATGAACACTGAAGCTTTCTTT
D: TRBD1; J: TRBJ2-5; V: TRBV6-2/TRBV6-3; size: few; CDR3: CASSYSTGGWETPYF; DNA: TGTGCCAGCAGTTACTCCACAGGGGGCTGGGAGACCCCCTACTTC
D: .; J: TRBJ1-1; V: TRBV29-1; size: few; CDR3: CSALPGHTEAFF; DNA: TGCAGCGCACTCCCGGGGCACACTGAAGCTTTCTTT
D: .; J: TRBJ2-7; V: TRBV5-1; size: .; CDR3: CASSIGLGEQYF; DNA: TGCGCCAGCAGCATCGGGTTGGGGGAGCAGTACTTC
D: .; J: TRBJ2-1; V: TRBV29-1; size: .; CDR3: CSVGPGGDYNEQFF; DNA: TGCAGCGTTGGGCCGGGGGGCGACTACAATGAGCAGTTCTTC
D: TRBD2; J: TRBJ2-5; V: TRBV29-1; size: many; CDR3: CSGTKGYSGAQETQYF; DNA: TGCAGCGGTACCAAAGGTTATAGCGGGGCCCAAGAGACCCAGTACTTC
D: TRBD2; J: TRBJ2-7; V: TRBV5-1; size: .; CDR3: CASRYLAGGSYEQYF; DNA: TGCGCCAGCCGCTACCTAGCGGGGGGATCTTACGAGCAGTACTTC
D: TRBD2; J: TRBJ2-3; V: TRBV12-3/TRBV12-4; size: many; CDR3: CASSLSGGPDTQYF; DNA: TGTGCCAGCAGTTTATCGGGAGGTCCAGATACGCAGTATTTT
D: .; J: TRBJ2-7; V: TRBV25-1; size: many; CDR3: CASSSSRTRFSYEQYF; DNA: TGTGCCAGCAGTTCTTCCAGAACCAGATTCTCCTACGAGCAGTACTTC
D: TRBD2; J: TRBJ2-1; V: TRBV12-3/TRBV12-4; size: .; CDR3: CAGSPGLAGPGEYF; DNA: TGTGCCGGCAGTCCGGGACTAGCGGGTCCCGGGGAGTACTTC
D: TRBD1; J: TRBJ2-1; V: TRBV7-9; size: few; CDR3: CASSAELGGGYNEQFF; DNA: TGTGCCAGCAGCGCCGAATTAGGGGGCGGATACAATGAGCAGTTCTTC
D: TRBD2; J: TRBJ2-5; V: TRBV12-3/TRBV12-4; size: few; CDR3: CASSFQRLAGETQYF; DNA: TGTGCCAGCAGCTTTCAGCGACTAGCGGGGGAGACCCAGTACTTC
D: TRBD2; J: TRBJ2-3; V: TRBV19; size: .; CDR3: CASTLLAGDRHSQYF; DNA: TGTGCCAGTACTCTGTTAGCGGGAGATCGACATTCGCAGTATTTT
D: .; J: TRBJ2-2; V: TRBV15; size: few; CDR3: CATSRDLARELFF; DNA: TGTGCCACCAGCAGAGATCTGGCCCGGGAGCTGTTTTTT
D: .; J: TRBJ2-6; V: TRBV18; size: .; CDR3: CASSQPGPLSGANVLTF; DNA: TGTGCCAGCTCGCAACCAGGTCCCCTGTCTGGGGCCAACGTCCTGACTTTC
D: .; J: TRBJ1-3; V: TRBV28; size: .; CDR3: CASSLAGLSGNTIYF; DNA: TGTGCCAGCAGTTTAGCAGGGCTCTCTGGAAACACCATATATTTT
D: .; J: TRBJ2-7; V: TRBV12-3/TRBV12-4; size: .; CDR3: CASSLGAPSLGEQYF; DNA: TGTGCCAGCAGTTTGGGGGCGCCCAGTCTCGGTGAGCAGTACTTC
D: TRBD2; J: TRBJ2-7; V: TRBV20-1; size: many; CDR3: CSATTSGASSYEQYF; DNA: TGCAGTGCTACTACTAGCGGTGCGAGCTCCTACGAGCAGTACTTC
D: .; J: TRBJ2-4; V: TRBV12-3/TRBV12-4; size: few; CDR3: CASSLRLYIQYF; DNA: TGTGCCAGCAGTTTAAGGTTATACATTCAGTACTTC
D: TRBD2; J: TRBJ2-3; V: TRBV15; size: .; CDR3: CATSRVRLAENTDTQYF; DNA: TGTGCCACCAGCAGAGTGAGACTAGCGGAAAACACAGATACGCAGTATTTT
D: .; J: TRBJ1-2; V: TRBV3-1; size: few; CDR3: CASSQERVYGYTF; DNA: TGTGCCAGCAGCCAAGAAAGAGTCTATGGCTACACCTTC